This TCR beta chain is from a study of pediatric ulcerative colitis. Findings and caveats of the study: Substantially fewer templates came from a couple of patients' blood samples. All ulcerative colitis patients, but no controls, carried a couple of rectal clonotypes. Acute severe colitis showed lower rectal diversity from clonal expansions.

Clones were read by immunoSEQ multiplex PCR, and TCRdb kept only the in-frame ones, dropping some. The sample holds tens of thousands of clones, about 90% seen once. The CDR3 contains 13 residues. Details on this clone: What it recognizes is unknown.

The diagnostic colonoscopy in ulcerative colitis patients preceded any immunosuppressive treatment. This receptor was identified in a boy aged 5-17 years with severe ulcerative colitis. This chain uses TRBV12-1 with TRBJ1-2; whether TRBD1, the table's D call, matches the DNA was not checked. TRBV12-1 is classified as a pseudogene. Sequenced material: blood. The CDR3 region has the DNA TGTGCCAGCAGCTTAGTCCAGGGCCATGGCTACACCTTC. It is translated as CASSLVQGHGYTF.